The rows below give T cell receptor beta chains drawn from one sample of a study of blood T cell repertoires in COVID-19. Method: immunoSEQ multiplex PCR; TCRdb's copy keeps in-frame clones and lacks some. The sample carries roughly 180,000 clones, more than 80% recorded once. The sample comprised PBMCs or T cells enriched from blood (not recorded which). Receptor source: a man aged 40-55 years who had recovered from COVID-19. CDR3s include the opening cysteine and the closing phenylalanine or tryptophan. The order of the fields is V gene, J gene, clone size, D gene, CDR3 protein, CDR3 DNA. D genes are given only for firm matches. Not all rows give a size; the values are once, few, many and, for expanded clones, a class.

v_gene: TRBV7-9
j_gene: TRBJ2-1
abundance: .
d_gene: TRBD2
CDR3aa: CASSFGTSGRGNEQFF
CDR3nt: TGTGCCAGCAGCTTTGGGACTAGCGGGAGGGGAAATGAGCAGTTCTTC

v_gene: TRBV14
j_gene: TRBJ2-7
abundance: many
d_gene: .
CDR3aa: CASSQPGVRREQYF
CDR3nt: TGTGCCAGCAGCCAACCAGGGGTAAGGCGCGAGCAGTACTTC

v_gene: TRBV18
j_gene: TRBJ2-5
abundance: few
d_gene: .
CDR3aa: CASSPWGPGVQETQYF
CDR3nt: TGTGCCAGCTCACCATGGGGTCCGGGGGTCCAAGAGACCCAGTACTTC

v_gene: TRBV28
j_gene: TRBJ2-3
abundance: .
d_gene: TRBD2
CDR3aa: CASSFPTGLAGTDTQYF
CDR3nt: TGTGCCAGCAGTTTTCCGACGGGACTAGCGGGGACAGATACGCAGTATTTT

v_gene: TRBV19
j_gene: TRBJ2-3
abundance: .
d_gene: .
CDR3aa: CASSIQRETDTQYF
CDR3nt: TGTGCCAGTAGTATACAACGGGAAACAGATACGCAGTATTTT

v_gene: TRBV15
j_gene: TRBJ1-5
abundance: .
d_gene: .
CDR3aa: CATSRGGGASSNQPQHF
CDR3nt: TGTGCCACCAGCAGAGGCGGGGGGGCGTCTAGCAATCAGCCCCAGCATTTT

v_gene: TRBV15
j_gene: TRBJ2-1
abundance: few
d_gene: .
CDR3aa: CATSRGGVNSYNEQFF
CDR3nt: TGTGCCACCAGCAGAGGGGGGGTCAACTCCTACAATGAGCAGTTCTTC

v_gene: TRBV5-1
j_gene: TRBJ2-3
abundance: .
d_gene: TRBD1
CDR3aa: CASSLGQGVSTDTQYF
CDR3nt: TGCGCCAGCAGCTTGGGACAGGGGGTTAGCACAGATACGCAGTATTTT

v_gene: TRBV24-1
j_gene: TRBJ2-1
abundance: once
d_gene: TRBD2
CDR3aa: CATSDLRPSGYNEQFF
CDR3nt: TGTGCCACCAGTGATTTGAGGCCTAGCGGATACAATGAGCAGTTCTTC

v_gene: TRBV10-3
j_gene: TRBJ1-5
abundance: .
d_gene: .
CDR3aa: CAISDGQGNQPQHF
CDR3nt: TGTGCCATCAGTGATGGGCAGGGTAATCAGCCCCAGCATTTT

v_gene: TRBV14
j_gene: TRBJ2-7
abundance: .
d_gene: TRBD1
CDR3aa: CASSTTGARSYEQYF
CDR3nt: TGTGCCAGCAGCACGACAGGGGCCCGTTCCTACGAGCAGTACTTC

v_gene: TRBV7-9
j_gene: TRBJ2-7
abundance: .
d_gene: TRBD1
CDR3aa: CASSLMGQHEQYF
CDR3nt: TGTGCCAGCAGCCTTATGGGACAGCACGAGCAGTACTTC

v_gene: TRBV7-6
j_gene: TRBJ2-1
abundance: .
d_gene: TRBD1
CDR3aa: CASSVTEQGALYNEQFF
CDR3nt: TGTGCCAGCAGCGTAACAGAACAGGGGGCGTTGTACAATGAGCAGTTCTTC

v_gene: TRBV6-4
j_gene: TRBJ1-2
abundance: .
d_gene: .
CDR3aa: CASSEEGWTTDGYTF
CDR3nt: TGTGCCAGCAGTGAGGAAGGATGGACAACTGATGGCTACACCTTC

v_gene: TRBV5-5
j_gene: TRBJ1-3
abundance: .
d_gene: .
CDR3aa: CASSAGSKGNTIYF
CDR3nt: TGTGCCAGCAGTGCAGGGTCGAAGGGAAACACCATATATTTT

v_gene: TRBV6-1
j_gene: TRBJ2-3
abundance: .
d_gene: TRBD1
CDR3aa: CASSEQGDTQYF
CDR3nt: TGTGCCAGCAGTGAACAGGGGGACACGCAGTATTTT

v_gene: TRBV18
j_gene: TRBJ1-4
abundance: .
d_gene: TRBD1
CDR3aa: CASSPLGQELNEKLFF
CDR3nt: TGTGCCAGCTCACCACTTGGACAGGAGCTTAATGAAAAACTGTTTTTT

v_gene: TRBV19
j_gene: TRBJ2-7
abundance: .
d_gene: TRBD1
CDR3aa: CATSGTGFYEQYF
CDR3nt: TGTGCCACCTCCGGGACAGGGTTCTACGAGCAGTACTTC

v_gene: TRBV15
j_gene: TRBJ1-4
abundance: .
d_gene: .
CDR3aa: CATSRASGELFF
CDR3nt: TGTGCCACCAGCAGGGCGAGCGGAGAACTGTTTTTT

v_gene: TRBV5-1
j_gene: TRBJ1-1
abundance: .
d_gene: TRBD1
CDR3aa: CASSIGQGTEAFF
CDR3nt: TGCGCCAGCAGCATAGGACAGGGCACTGAAGCTTTCTTT

v_gene: TRBV27
j_gene: TRBJ1-2
abundance: .
d_gene: .
CDR3aa: CASRGGPSGYTF
CDR3nt: TGTGCCAGCAGGGGGGGGCCGAGCGGCTACACCTTC

v_gene: TRBV12-5
j_gene: TRBJ2-7
abundance: .
d_gene: .
CDR3aa: CASGLVPGGGFEQYF
CDR3nt: TGTGCTAGTGGTTTGGTACCAGGCGGGGGCTTCGAGCAGTACTTC

v_gene: TRBV30
j_gene: TRBJ1-2
abundance: .
d_gene: .
CDR3aa: CAGKQVTYGYTF
CDR3nt: TGTGCCGGGAAACAGGTTACCTATGGCTACACCTTC

v_gene: TRBV4-2
j_gene: TRBJ1-1
abundance: .
d_gene: TRBD1
CDR3aa: CASSQNPRDRPNEAFF
CDR3nt: TGTGCCAGCAGCCAAAACCCCCGGGACAGACCCAATGAAGCTTTCTTT

v_gene: TRBV27
j_gene: TRBJ2-5
abundance: .
d_gene: .
CDR3aa: CASRRAPLLDQYF
CDR3nt: TGTGCCAGCAGGAGGGCCCCCCTATTGGACCAGTACTTC

v_gene: TRBV19
j_gene: TRBJ1-5
abundance: .
d_gene: TRBD1
CDR3aa: CASSIVRLRDRVSPQHF
CDR3nt: TGTGCCAGTAGTATAGTACGGTTGCGGGACAGGGTTTCGCCCCAGCATTTT

v_gene: TRBV5-5
j_gene: TRBJ2-7
abundance: .
d_gene: .
CDR3aa: CASSPPRAGTYEQYF
CDR3nt: TGTGCCAGCAGCCCACCTCGGGCAGGGACCTACGAGCAGTACTTC

v_gene: TRBV11-2
j_gene: TRBJ2-1
abundance: .
d_gene: .
CDR3aa: CASSLHQEQFF
CDR3nt: TGTGCCAGCAGCTTACATCAGGAGCAGTTCTTC

v_gene: TRBV28
j_gene: TRBJ2-1
abundance: .
d_gene: TRBD2
CDR3aa: CASTQRSGRTDEQFF
CDR3nt: TGTGCCAGCACCCAGAGGAGCGGGAGAACGGATGAGCAGTTCTTC

v_gene: TRBV9
j_gene: TRBJ1-1
abundance: .
d_gene: TRBD1
CDR3aa: CASSTGPHRGEAFF
CDR3nt: TGTGCCAGCAGCACCGGGCCACACAGGGGTGAAGCTTTCTTT

v_gene: TRBV27
j_gene: TRBJ1-1
abundance: .
d_gene: TRBD1
CDR3aa: CASTRTGGTEAFF
CDR3nt: TGTGCCAGCACCAGGACAGGGGGCACTGAAGCTTTCTTT

v_gene: TRBV7-2
j_gene: TRBJ1-2
abundance: .
d_gene: .
CDR3aa: CASTPGGRLLYGYTF
CDR3nt: TGTGCCAGCACCCCCGGAGGGCGGCTCCTCTATGGCTACACCTTC

v_gene: TRBV7-2
j_gene: TRBJ1-1
abundance: .
d_gene: .
CDR3aa: CASSPGQGLGTEAFF
CDR3nt: TGTGCCAGCAGCCCCGGCCAGGGTCTGGGCACTGAAGCTTTCTTT

v_gene: TRBV27
j_gene: TRBJ2-5
abundance: .
d_gene: TRBD1
CDR3aa: CASSPGTGKGTQYF
CDR3nt: TGTGCCAGCAGCCCCGGGACAGGGAAGGGGACCCAGTACTTC

v_gene: TRBV7-6
j_gene: TRBJ2-3
abundance: .
d_gene: TRBD2
CDR3aa: CASSSGSGRTDTQYF
CDR3nt: TGTGCCAGCAGCTCCGGGAGCGGGAGGACAGATACGCAGTATTTT

v_gene: TRBV12-2
j_gene: TRBJ2-5
abundance: .
d_gene: .
CDR3aa: CASRVFGASGGSQETQYF
CDR3nt: TGTGCAAGTCGCGTCTTCGGAGCTAGCGGGGGGTCCCAAGAGACCCAGTACTTC

v_gene: TRBV28
j_gene: TRBJ1-2
abundance: .
d_gene: TRBD1
CDR3aa: CATAGQGADYGYTF
CDR3nt: TGTGCCACGGCGGGACAGGGGGCGGACTATGGCTACACCTTC

v_gene: TRBV7-2
j_gene: TRBJ1-2
abundance: .
d_gene: .
CDR3aa: CASSLSGARPNYGYTF
CDR3nt: TGTGCCAGCAGCTTATCTGGGGCGCGACCCAACTATGGCTACACCTTC

v_gene: TRBV6-5
j_gene: TRBJ2-7
abundance: .
d_gene: TRBD1
CDR3aa: CASSPRTGIEQYF
CDR3nt: TGTGCCAGCAGTCCCAGGACAGGGATCGAGCAGTACTTC

v_gene: TRBV27
j_gene: TRBJ2-1
abundance: .
d_gene: TRBD1
CDR3aa: CASSVTGGPYNEQFF
CDR3nt: TGTGCCAGCAGTGTGACAGGGGGCCCCTACAATGAGCAGTTCTTC

v_gene: TRBV2
j_gene: TRBJ1-1
abundance: .
d_gene: .
CDR3aa: CASSEKEMNTEAFF
CDR3nt: TGTGCCAGCAGTGAGAAAGAGATGAACACTGAAGCTTTCTTT

v_gene: TRBV5-1
j_gene: TRBJ2-5
abundance: .
d_gene: .
CDR3aa: CASSSYFQETQYF
CDR3nt: TGCGCCAGCAGCTCCTACTTCCAAGAGACCCAGTACTTC

v_gene: TRBV5-1
j_gene: TRBJ2-1
abundance: .
d_gene: .
CDR3aa: CASSLAAPLPYNEQFF
CDR3nt: TGCGCCAGCAGCTTGGCGGCCCCACTACCCTACAATGAGCAGTTCTTC

v_gene: TRBV27
j_gene: TRBJ2-5
abundance: .
d_gene: TRBD2
CDR3aa: CASGSHGGDQETQYF
CDR3nt: TGTGCCAGCGGGTCCCACGGGGGGGACCAAGAGACCCAGTACTTC

v_gene: TRBV5-5
j_gene: TRBJ1-1
abundance: .
d_gene: .
CDR3aa: CASSLGLMRSTEAFF
CDR3nt: TGTGCCAGCAGCTTGGGTCTTATGAGGAGCACTGAAGCTTTCTTT

v_gene: TRBV7-9
j_gene: TRBJ1-1
abundance: .
d_gene: .
CDR3aa: CASSLGQGNTEAFF
CDR3nt: TGTGCCAGCAGCTTAGGTCAGGGGAACACTGAAGCTTTCTTT

v_gene: TRBV27
j_gene: TRBJ2-2
abundance: .
d_gene: .
CDR3aa: CASSLSSHGELFF
CDR3nt: TGTGCCAGCAGTTTATCATCCCACGGGGAGCTGTTTTTT

v_gene: TRBV10-2
j_gene: TRBJ2-5
abundance: .
d_gene: TRBD1
CDR3aa: CASTTMGRQGREETQYF
CDR3nt: TGCGCCAGCACCACGATGGGGAGACAGGGCAGAGAAGAGACCCAGTACTTC